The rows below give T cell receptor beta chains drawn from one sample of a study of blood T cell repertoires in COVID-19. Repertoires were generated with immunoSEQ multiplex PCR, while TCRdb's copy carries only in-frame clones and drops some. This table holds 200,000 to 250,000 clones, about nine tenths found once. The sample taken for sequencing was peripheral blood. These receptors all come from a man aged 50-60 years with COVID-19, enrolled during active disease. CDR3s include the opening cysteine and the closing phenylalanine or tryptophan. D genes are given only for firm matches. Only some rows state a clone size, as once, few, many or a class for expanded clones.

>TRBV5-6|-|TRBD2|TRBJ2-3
CASSLKFGSGRTDTQYF
TGTGCCAGCAGCTTGAAGTTCGGTAGCGGGAGGACAGATACGCAGTATTTT
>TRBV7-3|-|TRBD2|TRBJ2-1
CASSLFGGGNNEQFF
TGTGCCAGCAGCTTATTTGGCGGGGGGAACAATGAGCAGTTCTTC
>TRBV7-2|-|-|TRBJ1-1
CASSPQRGENTEAFF
TGTGCCAGCAGCCCTCAGCGGGGGGAGAACACTGAAGCTTTCTTT
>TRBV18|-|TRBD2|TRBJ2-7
CASSPRDYSYEQYF
TGTGCCAGCTCACCACGGGACTACTCCTACGAGCAGTACTTC
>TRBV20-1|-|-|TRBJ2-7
CSASGFGWSGEQYF
TGCAGTGCTAGTGGTTTTGGTTGGAGTGGAGAGCAGTACTTC
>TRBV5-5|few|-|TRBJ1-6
CASSLEGRTINSPLHF
TGTGCCAGCAGCTTGGAAGGCAGGACTATTAATTCACCCCTCCACTTT
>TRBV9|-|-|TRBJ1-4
CASSVGGFGTNEKLFF
TGTGCCAGCAGCGTGGGAGGATTTGGAACTAATGAAAAACTGTTTTTT
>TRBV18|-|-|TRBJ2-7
CASSPIQGEYEQYF
TGTGCCAGCTCACCTATACAGGGCGAGTACGAGCAGTACTTC
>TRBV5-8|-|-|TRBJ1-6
CASSFGQGRSPLHF
TGTGCCAGCAGCTTCGGGCAGGGGCGGTCACCCCTCCACTTT
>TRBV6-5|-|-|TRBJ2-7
CASSYQAGDSYEQYF
TGTGCCAGCAGTTACCAGGCAGGGGATAGCTACGAGCAGTACTTC
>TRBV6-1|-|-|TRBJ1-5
CASSESAGDNQPQHF
TGTGCCAGCAGTGAGTCGGCAGGGGACAATCAGCCCCAGCATTTT
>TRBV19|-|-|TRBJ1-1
CASTTGQMNTEAFF
TGTGCCAGTACCACAGGACAGATGAACACTGAAGCTTTCTTT
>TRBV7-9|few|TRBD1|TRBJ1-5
CASSRPGQNQPQHF
TGTGCCAGCAGCCGACCGGGACAGAATCAGCCCCAGCATTTT
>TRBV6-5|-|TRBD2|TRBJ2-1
CASSYQTSAAHNEQFF
TGTGCCAGCAGTTACCAAACTAGCGCAGCCCACAATGAGCAGTTCTTC
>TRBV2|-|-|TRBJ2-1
CATQESGNEQFF
TGTGCCACCCAGGAATCAGGCAATGAGCAGTTCTTC
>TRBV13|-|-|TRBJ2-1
CASSLARLNEQFF
TGTGCCAGCAGCTTAGCCCGGTTGAATGAGCAGTTCTTC
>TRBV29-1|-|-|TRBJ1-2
CSLWGPGSGGYTF
TGCAGCCTCTGGGGTCCAGGGTCAGGTGGCTACACCTTC
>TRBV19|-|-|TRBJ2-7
CASSIPSSYEQYF
TGTGCCAGTAGTATCCCCAGCTCCTACGAGCAGTACTTC
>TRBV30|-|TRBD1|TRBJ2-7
CAWNLQGRNEQYF
TGTGCCTGGAATCTACAGGGGAGAAACGAGCAGTACTTC
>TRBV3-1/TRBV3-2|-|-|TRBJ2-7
CASSQVRVQEQYF
TGTGCCAGCAGCCAAGTCAGGGTTCAAGAGCAGTACTTC
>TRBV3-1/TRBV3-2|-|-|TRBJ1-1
CASSQDSGIGAFF
TGTGCCAGCAGCCAAGATTCGGGGATTGGAGCTTTCTTT
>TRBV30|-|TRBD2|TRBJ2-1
CAWSVQLAGPYNEQFF
TGTGCCTGGAGTGTACAACTAGCGGGACCTTACAATGAGCAGTTCTTC
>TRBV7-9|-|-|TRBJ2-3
CASSPGQYTDTQYF
TGTGCCAGCAGCCCTGGACAGTACACAGATACGCAGTATTTT
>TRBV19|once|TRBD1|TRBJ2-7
CASSIGTGIDEQYF
TGTGCCAGTAGTATCGGGACAGGGATAGACGAGCAGTACTTC
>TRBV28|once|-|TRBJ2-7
CASSQTSYEQYF
TGTGCCAGCAGTCAGACTAGCTACGAGCAGTACTTC
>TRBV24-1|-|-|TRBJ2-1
CATSDLQGFYNEQFF
TGTGCCACCAGTGATTTGCAGGGTTTCTACAATGAGCAGTTCTTC
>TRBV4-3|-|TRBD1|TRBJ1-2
CASSQTGGMGYGYTF
TGCGCCAGCAGCCAAACAGGGGGCATGGGCTATGGCTACACCTTC
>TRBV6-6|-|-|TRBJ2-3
CASSRENGRHPDTQYF
TGTGCCAGCAGTCGAGAAAACGGGAGACACCCAGATACGCAGTATTTT
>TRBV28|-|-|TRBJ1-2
CASSFRQGLRYGYTF
TGTGCCAGCAGTTTTCGGCAGGGCCTCCGCTATGGCTACACCTTC
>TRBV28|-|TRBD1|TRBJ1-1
CASRGQGRRDTEAFF
TGTGCCAGCAGGGGACAGGGCAGGAGGGACACTGAAGCTTTCTTT
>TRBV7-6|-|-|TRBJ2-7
CASSPGGLAVGYEQYF
TGTGCCAGCAGCCCCGGGGGGCTAGCGGTCGGTTACGAGCAGTACTTC
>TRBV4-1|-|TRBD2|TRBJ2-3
CASSLTLAGGPADTQYF
TGCGCCAGCAGCCTAACTCTAGCGGGAGGGCCCGCAGATACGCAGTATTTT
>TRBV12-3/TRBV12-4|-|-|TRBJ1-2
CATRARGYTF
TGTGCCACTCGAGCGCGCGGCTACACCTTC